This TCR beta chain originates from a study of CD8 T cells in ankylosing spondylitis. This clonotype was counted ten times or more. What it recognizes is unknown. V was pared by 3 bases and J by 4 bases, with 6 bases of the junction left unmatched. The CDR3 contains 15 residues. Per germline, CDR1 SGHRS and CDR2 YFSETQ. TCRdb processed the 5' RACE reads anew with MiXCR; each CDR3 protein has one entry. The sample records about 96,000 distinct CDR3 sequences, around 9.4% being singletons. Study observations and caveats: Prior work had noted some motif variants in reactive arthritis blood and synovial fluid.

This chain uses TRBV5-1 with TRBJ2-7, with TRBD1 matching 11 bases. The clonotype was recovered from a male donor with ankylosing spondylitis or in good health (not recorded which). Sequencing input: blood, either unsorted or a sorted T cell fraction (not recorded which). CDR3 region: CASSSRTGGEYEQYF. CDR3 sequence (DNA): TGCGCCAGCAGCTCCCGGACAGGGGGCGAGTACGAGCAGTACTTC. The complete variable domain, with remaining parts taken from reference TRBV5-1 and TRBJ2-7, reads KAGVTQTPRYLIKTRGQQVTLSCSPISGHRSVSWYQQTPGQGLQFLFEYFSETQRNKGNFPGRFSGRQFSNSRSEMNVSTLELGDSALYLCASSSRTGGEYEQYFGPGTRLTVT.